Following are 7 T cell receptor beta chains from one sample sequenced in a study of CD8 T cells in ankylosing spondylitis. TCRdb fed the 5' RACE reads into MiXCR, producing one record per CDR3 protein. The data contain 300,000 to 400,000 distinct CDR3 sequences, about 20% of them singletons. Sequenced input: blood, either unsorted or a sorted T cell fraction (not recorded which). These receptors were taken from a male donor with ankylosing spondylitis or in good health (not recorded which).

The chain couples TRBV5-1 to TRBJ1-2; D remains ambiguous. Trimming cost V 1 base and J 1 base, with 17 bases left between them. This CDR3 contains 17 residues. Per the germline V gene, CDR1 is SGHRS and CDR2 is YFSETQ. The CDR3 DNA reads TGCGCCAGCAGCTTGTGGACGGCTCCCAGTCTTAACTATGGCTACACCTTC. Amino acids: CASSLWTAPSLNYGYTF.

This clonotype has only a few counts. The rearrangement joins TRBV29-1 to TRBJ1-2, with 8 bases identical to TRBD1. The CDR3 totals 14 residues. Trimming took 1 base from V and 7 from J; bases not matched to a gene: 8. Germline V gene data show CDR1 as SQVTM and CDR2 as ANQGSEA. DNA of the CDR3: TGCAGCGTTGAAGTCCTGGGACAGGATGCTGGCTACACCTTC. This gives the protein CSVEVLGQDAGYTF.

This clonotype was seen more than once but under ten times. The genes are TRBV5-7 and TRBJ2-7, with D tentatively TRBD1 (6 bases). TRBV5-7 is given ORF status, its function remaining uncertain. Trimming took off 7 bases at V and 0 bases at J, with 11 bases between the two ends. This CDR3 has 13 residues. CDR3 nucleotide sequence: TGTGCCAGCCGGGACACTTACTCCTACGAGCAGTACTTC. This sequence encodes CASRDTYSYEQYF.

This clonotype came up a few times. The chain recombines TRBV28 with TRBJ2-7; 7 nucleotides align to TRBD2. The CDR3 runs 14 residues. V was clipped by 8 bases and J by 5 bases; unmatched bases: 12. Germline lookup yields CDR1 MDHEN and CDR2 SYDVKM. DNA for the CDR3: TGTGCCAGCGGACTGGGAGGGGCTGGGGACGAGCAGTACTTC. Its translation: CASGLGGAGDEQYF.

This chain links TRBV4-2 with TRBJ1-1; the D gene is possibly TRBD1 (5 bases). Looked up from germline, CDR1 is LGHNA and CDR2 is YNFKEQ. V was shortened by 0 bases and J by 5 bases, with 13 bases between the two germline ends. The CDR3 has 15 amino acids. The DNA of the CDR3 is TGTGCCAGCAGCCAAGATCAGGGCCCGTGGACTGAAGCTTTCTTT. Its translation is CASSQDQGPWTEAFF.

The chain combines TRBV7-9 with TRBJ2-1; D unresolved. The V and J ends lost 5 bases and 5 bases respectively, with 7 bases between them. There are 12 residues in the CDR3. Germline CDR1 and CDR2: SEHNR and FQNEAQ (reference sequence). The CDR3 nucleotides are TGTGCCAGCAGCCGCCTCGACAATGAGCAGTTCTTC. This codes for CASSRLDNEQFF.

The sample holds many counts of this clonotype. The CDR3 is CASSFFRITGGDEQYF. In DNA form, the CDR3 reads TGTGCCAGCAGCTTTTTCCGAATAACAGGGGGCGACGAGCAGTACTTC. This chain connects TRBV11-2 to TRBJ2-7; 9 bases map to TRBD1. The V gene's germline CDR1 is SGHAT and CDR2 FQNNGV. With 3 bases clipped from V and 5 bases from J, the junction kept 11 bases outside the gene matches. The CDR3 runs 16 residues. Full variable domain (rest looked up from reference TRBV11-2 and TRBJ2-7): EAGVAQSPRYKIIEKRQSVAFWCNPISGHATLYWYQQILGQGPKLLIQFQNNGVVDDSQLPKDRFSAERLKGVDSTLKIQPAKLEDSAVYLCASSFFRITGGDEQYFGPGTRLTVT.